The sequence of this T cell receptor (beta chain) was determined in a study of shared clonotypes between healthy human individuals. There are 16 residues in the CDR3. J was trimmed by 5 bases and V by 5 bases; bases with no gene match: 8. The V gene's germline CDR1 is PRHDT and CDR2 FYEKMQ (reference sequence). Assay: immunoSEQ multiplex PCR; the TCRdb copy retains only in-frame clones and omits some. The sample carries roughly 2.2 million clones, just under 95% recorded once. The chain links TRBV13 to TRBJ2-2; 10 bases are a match to TRBD2. Sequencing used naive CD4+ T cells from PBMCs. Subset of the sample: CD45RA+ positively selected. This clonotype was obtained from a young man in good health. Some clones in this sample may be carry-over from other donors' samples. CDR3 residues: CASSVNLAGATGELFF. For the CDR3, the DNA is TGTGCCAGCAGCGTTAACCTAGCGGGAGCGACCGGGGAGCTGTTTTTT.